This TCR beta chain was captured in a study of cytomegalovirus exposure and HLA in healthy donors. As for the study in general: From donors who were HLA-typed, an early data release held 80 million to 85 million unique TCRs.

Broader study findings: Investigators reported approximately 150 TCR beta chains as tied to cytomegalovirus. Among TCR beta chains of equal frequency, HLA-associated ones were more clonally expanded in a later analysis.

This CDR3 comprises 16 residues. Germline loops: CDR1 SGHDN, CDR2 FVKESK. The V end lost 4 bases, the J end lost 5 bases, and 20 bases lay between the germline ends. A note on this clone: No antigen is known for it.

In the PCR, 60 Vbeta and 13 Jbeta primers were used. This table comes from immunoSEQ multiplex PCR, and its TCRdb copy is limited to in-frame clones, with some not included. This sample has under 200,000 clones; around four fifths occur once, and the top ten carry roughly 7%. The sequence was collected from a male donor in good health and CMV-seropositive. The sequenced sample consisted of PBMCs. This sequence joins TRBV14 and TRBJ1-2; D not certain. CDR3 amino acids: CASSRAGLTAGYGYTF. The CDR3 nucleotides read TGTGCCAGCAGCCGTGCGGGCCTGACCGCCGGTTATGGCTACACCTTC. The full variable domain, completed using reference TRBV14 and TRBJ1-2, is EAGVTQFPSHSVIEKGQTVTLRCDPISGHDNLYWYRRVMGKEIKFLLHFVKESKQDESGMPNNRFLAERTGGTYSTLKVQPAELEDSGVYFCASSRAGLTAGYGYTFGSGTRLTVV.